These 22 T cell receptor beta chains originate from one sample sequenced in a study of T cell changes during pregnancy in multiple sclerosis. The repertoire was sequenced with immunoSEQ multiplex PCR; TCRdb's copy has only in-frame clones and lacks some. The sample lists under 25,000 clones; about 90% were seen once. Specimen: CD8+ T cells from peripheral blood mononuclear cells, collected after pregnancy. The receptors here all came from a female donor with multiple sclerosis, enrolled in a pregnancy study.

The chain uses TRBV6-5 and TRBJ2-4, with D perhaps TRBD2 (5 bases). The germline V gene has CDR1 MNHEY and CDR2 SVGAGI. Deletions cut 6 bases from V and 2 bases from J, with 11 bases between. This CDR3 has 14 residues. The CDR3 bases are TGTGCCAGCAGCCCACGGGGTCCCAAAAACATTCAGTACTTC. Protein sequence: CASSPRGPKNIQYF.

The chain joins TRBV7-3 to TRBJ2-7, with D possibly TRBD2 on 5 matching bases. With 3 bases removed from V and 3 bases from J, the gap between germline ends came to 12 bases. From germline, CDR1 is SGHTA and CDR2 FQGTGA. This CDR3 has 14 amino acids. The CDR3 loop is CASSFGLLGYEQYF. The CDR3 DNA sequence: TGTGCCAGCAGCTTCGGACTCCTGGGCTACGAGCAGTACTTC. Variable domain in full (rest from reference TRBV7-3 and TRBJ2-7): GAGVSQTPSNKVTEKGKYVELRCDPISGHTALYWYRQSLGQGPEFLIYFQGTGAADDSGLPNDRFFAVRPEGSVSTLKIQRTERGDSAVYLCASSFGLLGYEQYFGPGTRLTVT.

The gene calls are TRBV7-2 and TRBJ2-3; D possibly corresponds to TRBD1 (6 bases). CDR1 is SGHTA, CDR2 FQGNSA, per germline. Trimming cost V 2 bases and J 2 bases, with 20 bases left between them. The CDR3 extends over 18 amino acids. The CDR3 spells CASSLNAYRELHTDTQYF. CDR3 sequence (DNA): TGTGCCAGCAGCTTAAATGCTTACAGGGAATTGCACACAGATACGCAGTATTTT.

The chain is built from TRBV7-9 and TRBJ1-4; 8 bases are a match to TRBD1. Per the germline V gene, CDR1 is SEHNR and CDR2 is FQNEAQ (reference sequence). The CDR3 consists of 18 residues. Germline trimming cut 5 bases from V and 0 bases from J; bases unmatched to any gene: 11. The CDR3 loop is CASSTRTGREATNEKLFF. The CDR3 DNA sequence: TGTGCCAGCAGCACCCGGACAGGGAGGGAAGCAACTAATGAAAAACTGTTTTTT.

The genes are TRBV6-6 and TRBJ2-1, with TRBD2 matching 7 bases. Germline V lookup: CDR1 MNHNY, CDR2 SVGAGI (reference sequence). V gave up 7 bases and J gave up 0 bases; unmatched junction bases: 9. The CDR3 loop spans 16 amino acids. CDR3 nucleotide sequence: TGTGCCAGCACCGCTCAAGCGGGATCCTCCTACAATGAGCAGTTCTTC. Translation: CASTAQAGSSYNEQFF.

This chain connects TRBV30 to TRBJ2-7; 10 nucleotides align to TRBD1. This CDR3 is 14 amino acids long. Trimming cost V 3 bases and J 5 bases; bases outside gene matches: 7. Germline V gives CDR1 GTSNPN, CDR2 SVGIG (reference sequence). The CDR3 nucleotides read TGTGCCTGGAGAAACGCGGGACAGGGGAACGAGCAGTACTTC. Translating gives CAWRNAGQGNEQYF. The variable domain in full, with the rest retrieved from reference TRBV30 and TRBJ2-7, is SQTIHQWPATLVQPVGSPLSLECTVEGTSNPNLYWYRQAAGRGLQLLFYSVGIGQISSEVPQNLSASRPQDRQFILSSKKLLLSDSGFYLCAWRNAGQGNEQYFGPGTRLTVT.

V gene TRBV7-9 combines with J gene TRBJ1-3; 9 nucleotides agree with TRBD1. This CDR3 comprises 19 residues. Per the germline V gene, CDR1 is SEHNR and CDR2 is FQNEAQ (reference sequence). J lost 0 bases, V lost 4 bases, and 13 bases had no gene match. CDR3 in DNA: TGTGCCAGCAGCTCATCCGGGACAGGGCTTCGGAGCTCTGGAAACACCATATATTTT. Residues: CASSSSGTGLRSSGNTIYF.

A word on this clone: The same CDR3 arises from other DNA sequences in this sample as well. This chain joins TRBV19 and TRBJ2-1; maybe TRBD2 (6 bases). Germline V gene lookup returns CDR1 LNHDA and CDR2 SQIVND (reference sequence). V lost 1 base and J lost 3, with 7 bases in between. The CDR3 has 14 amino acids. CDR3 coding DNA: TGTGCCAGTAGTATAGGCGGGGACTACAATGAGCAGTTCTTC. Its translation is CASSIGGDYNEQFF. The full variable domain, completed using reference TRBV19 and TRBJ2-1, is DGGITQSPKYLFRKEGQNVTLSCEQNLNHDAMYWYRQDPGQGLRLIYYSQIVNDFQKGDIAEGYSVSREKKESFPLTVTSAQKNPTAFYLCASSIGGDYNEQFFGPGTRLTVL.

J is TRBJ2-3 and V is TRBV7-9; tentatively, D is TRBD2 (6 bases). Trimming left V 1 base short and J 0 bases short, with 11 bases between. This CDR3 is built from 16 residues. Per the germline V gene, CDR1 is SEHNR and CDR2 is FQNEAQ (reference sequence). The CDR3 DNA sequence: TGTGCCAGCAGCTTAGTCGGCGGGGAAAGCACAGATACGCAGTATTTT. Translated, it gives CASSLVGGESTDTQYF. The whole variable domain, remainder taken from reference TRBV7-9 and TRBJ2-3, is DTGVSQNPRHKITKRGQNVTFRCDPISEHNRLYWYRQTLGQGPEFLTYFQNEAQLEKSRLLSDRFSAERPKGSFSTLEIQRTEQGDSAMYLCASSLVGGESTDTQYFGPGTRLTVL.

The gene calls are TRBV27 and TRBJ1-1; possibly TRBD1 for D (6 bases). Trimming took off 3 bases at V and 3 bases at J, with 11 bases between the two ends. This CDR3 region has 14 residues. Germline CDR1 reads MNHEY; CDR2 reads SMNVEV (reference sequence). The CDR3 DNA follows: TGTGCCAGCAGTTTCCAAAGGGGGTACACTGAAGCTTTCTTT. Translated: CASSFQRGYTEAFF.

The V and J genes are TRBV6-1 and TRBJ1-4; 8 bases are a match to TRBD1. This CDR3 region has 15 residues. The J segment lost 4 bases and the V segment lost 4 bases, leaving 5 bases of the junction unmatched. Germline V gene sequence: CDR1 MNHNS, CDR2 SASEGT. The CDR3: CASSGGQGDNEKLFF. CDR3 coding DNA: TGTGCCAGCAGTGGCGGACAGGGAGATAATGAAAAACTGTTTTTT.

The chain carries TRBV4-1 and TRBJ2-7; TRBD2 is a possible D gene (5 bases). V was shortened by 1 base and J by 2 bases, with 12 bases between the two germline ends. Germline-derived CDR1 and CDR2 are MGHRA and YSYEKL. CDR3 size: 15 residues. The CDR3 DNA sequence: TGCGCCAGCAGCCAAGTGGAGAAAGCGGCCTACGAGCAGTACTTC. It is translated as CASSQVEKAAYEQYF.

The chain joins TRBV29-1 to TRBJ2-7; the match to TRBD1 covers 8 bases. Losses at the gene ends were 2 bases for V and 2 bases for J; bases not matched to a gene: 2. The V gene's germline CDR1 is SQVTM and CDR2 ANQGSEA. The CDR3 has 13 amino acids. CDR3 DNA sequence: TGCAGCGTTGAACCACAGGGGGCCTACGAGCAGTACTTC. Translated, it gives CSVEPQGAYEQYF.

The V call is TRBV5-1, the J call TRBJ1-5, with D tentatively TRBD1 (5 bases). V was trimmed by 5 bases and J by 5 bases, leaving 11 bases between them. Germline V gene sequence: CDR1 SGHRS, CDR2 YFSETQ. The CDR3 runs to 13 residues. In DNA form, the CDR3 reads TGCGCCAGCAGTTCGGGGGTGGATCAGCCCCAGCATTTT. Protein sequence: CASSSGVDQPQHF. The variable domain in full, with the rest retrieved from reference TRBV5-1 and TRBJ1-5, is KAGVTQTPRYLIKTRGQQVTLSCSPISGHRSVSWYQQTPGQGLQFLFEYFSETQRNKGNFPGRFSGRQFSNSRSEMNVSTLELGDSALYLCASSSGVDQPQHFGDGTRLSIL.

The chain has TRBV9 and TRBJ1-2, with a weak D call TRBD1 (6 bases). The CDR3 has 11 residues. V was clipped by 7 bases and J by 14 bases, with 18 bases between them. The germline CDR1 and CDR2 sequences are SGDLS and YYNGEE. The DNA for the CDR3 is TGTGCCAGCGGGGACCCGGGACAAGGGACCTTC. As protein: CASGDPGQGTF.

The chain couples TRBV9 to TRBJ2-5; D remains ambiguous. This CDR3 spans 13 amino acids. Trimming took off 0 bases at V and 6 bases at J, with 9 bases between the two ends. Germline CDR1 and CDR2: SGDLS and YYNGEE. The CDR3 reads CASSVGGRKTQYF. The CDR3 region has the DNA TGTGCCAGCAGCGTAGGCGGCAGAAAGACCCAGTACTTC.

Of note for this clone: The junction and the germline gene differ at one end; a read error may be behind it. This chain links TRBV7-9 with TRBJ2-5; D not certain. The V gene's germline CDR1 is SEHNR and CDR2 FQNEAQ (reference sequence). The CDR3 contains 14 residues. CDR3 amino acids: CASSLGVQEEQSHF. CDR3 coding DNA: TGTGCCAGCAGCTTAGGGGTTCAGGAAGAACAGTCCCACTTC.

V gene TRBV11-2 combines with J gene TRBJ2-2, with 7 bases that match TRBD1. J lost 4 bases, V lost 5 bases, and 4 bases had no gene match. The length of the CDR3 is 14 residues. CDR1 is SGHAT, CDR2 FQNNGV, per germline. The CDR3 region is CASSRGGGTGELFF. The DNA of the CDR3 is TGTGCCAGCAGCAGAGGGGGCGGCACCGGGGAGCTGTTTTTT.

This chain joins TRBV5-1 and TRBJ2-1; 7 bases match TRBD1. V gave up 4 bases and J gave up 3 bases; unmatched junction bases: 10. Germline lookup yields CDR1 SGHRS and CDR2 YFSETQ. The CDR3 sequence is 16 residues long. CDR3: CASSVTGAIDYNEQFF. DNA for the CDR3: TGCGCCAGCAGCGTAACAGGGGCAATAGACTACAATGAGCAGTTCTTC.

The rearrangement links TRBV11-2 to TRBJ2-3; the match to TRBD2 covers 10 bases. Unmatched junction bases numbered 13, after V lost 1 base and J lost 6 bases. The CDR3 totals 18 residues. Germline CDR1 and CDR2: SGHAT and FQNNGV. DNA for the CDR3: TGTGCCAGCAGCTTAGGAATCGTGGGGCTAGCGGGAGTGGATACGCAGTATTTT. Encoded protein: CASSLGIVGLAGVDTQYF.

This clone has a single count. The rearrangement uses TRBV7-9 and TRBJ1-4, with unresolved D. Trimming removed 2 bases at V and 1 base at J, with 11 bases between. Germline values: CDR1 SEHNR, CDR2 FQNEAQ (reference sequence). CDR3 size: 16 residues. The CDR3, as DNA: TGTGCCAGCAGCTTATACAGTACCATAACTAATGAAAAACTGTTTTTT. Translated: CASSLYSTITNEKLFF.

The count of this clone is one. This sequence joins TRBV5-4 and TRBJ1-3, with D tentatively TRBD1 (6 bases). This CDR3 spans 14 amino acids. Trimming cost V 4 bases and J 1 base, with 9 bases left between them. Per germline, CDR1 SGHNT and CDR2 YYREEE (reference sequence). As DNA, the CDR3 is TGTGCCAGCAGCCCTGACAGGTCTGGAAACACCATATATTTT. Encoded protein: CASSPDRSGNTIYF.